A selection of T cell receptor beta chains follows, all from one sample in a study of cytomegalovirus exposure and HLA in healthy donors. Sequenced by immunoSEQ multiplex PCR; TCRdb stores in-frame clones only, minus some. Among some 60,000 clones listed, 75% to 85% were seen once. The specimen sequenced was PBMCs. These TCRs come from a male donor in good health and CMV-seronegative. Each CDR3 is given with its conserved first and last residue. A D gene is named only where the DNA matches it firmly. Clone size appears in some rows only: once, few, many, or a class for an expanded clone.

>TRBD2|TRBJ2-1|-|TRBV4-1
CASSQVYGGSYNEQFF
TGCGCCAGCAGCCAAGTCTACGGGGGGTCCTACAATGAGCAGTTCTTC
>TRBD1|TRBJ1-6|-|TRBV19
CASMMTGGASYNSPLHF
TGTGCCAGCATGATGACAGGGGGCGCATCCTATAATTCACCCCTCCACTTT
>-|TRBJ1-5|-|TRBV4-1
CASSNAIYSNQPQHF
TGCGCCAGCTCCAACGCCATCTATAGCAATCAGCCCCAGCATTTT
>-|TRBJ1-1|few|TRBV30
CAERRTNTEAFF
TGTGCCGAGCGGAGGACGAACACTGAAGCTTTCTTT
>-|TRBJ1-6|-|TRBV7-2
CASSLGGGSFNSPLHF
TGTGCCAGCAGCTTAGGGGGAGGGAGTTTTAATTCACCCCTCCACTTT
>-|TRBJ2-5|-|TRBV4-3
CASSRQVRVRETQYF
TGCGCCAGCAGTCGACAAGTGCGGGTTAGGGAGACCCAGTACTTC
>TRBD1|TRBJ1-2|-|TRBV29-1
CSVGQGNYGYTF
TGCAGCGTTGGACAGGGTAACTATGGCTACACCTTC
>-|TRBJ2-7|-|TRBV29-1
CSVFSRGPGSYEQYF
TGCAGCGTTTTCAGCAGGGGTCCAGGCTCCTACGAGCAGTACTTC
>-|TRBJ1-2|few|TRBV6-1
CASSEGGGYGYTF
TGTGCCAGCAGTGAAGGGGGAGGGTACGGCTACACCTTC
>TRBD1|TRBJ1-2|-|TRBV9
CASSPRTGAFNYGYTF
TGTGCCAGCAGCCCCCGGACAGGGGCATTTAACTATGGCTACACCTTC
>-|TRBJ1-2|-|TRBV27
CASSFAGSNYGYTF
TGTGCCAGCAGTTTCGCGGGTAGTAACTATGGCTACACCTTC
>TRBD1|TRBJ2-3|-|TRBV5-1
CASSPVGTGSNTQYF
TGCGCCAGCAGCCCCGTGGGGACAGGTTCGAATACGCAGTATTTT
>-|TRBJ2-7|few|TRBV10-3
CAISETKSLHF
TGTGCCATCAGTGAAACTAAGTCCTTACACTTC
>TRBD2|TRBJ2-1|few|TRBV6-6
CASSYIGTSASLEQFF
TGTGCCAGCAGTTACATTGGGACTAGCGCCTCCCTTGAGCAGTTCTTC
>-|TRBJ2-4|-|TRBV6-5
CASSTKGHTQNIQYF
TGTGCCAGCAGCACGAAAGGACACACACAAAACATTCAGTACTTC
>TRBD1|TRBJ2-7|-|TRBV4-1
CASSQNSGTGGEQYF
TGCGCCAGCAGCCAGAATTCCGGGACAGGGGGGGAGCAGTACTTC
>-|TRBJ2-2|-|TRBV6-1
CASSETTGGGELFF
TGTGCCAGCAGTGAAACGACGGGTGGCGGGGAGCTGTTTTTT
>-|TRBJ2-7|-|TRBV5-4
CASSLDYLAPMRYEQYF
TGTGCCAGCAGCTTGGACTATCTAGCGCCTATGCGATACGAGCAGTACTTC
>-|TRBJ2-7|-|TRBV19
CASSADRHLRHF
TGTGCCAGTAGTGCAGATCGACACCTCCGTCACTTC
>-|TRBJ2-7|once|TRBV4-2
CASSQRDFNSYEQYF
TGTGCCAGCAGCCAACGGGATTTCAACTCCTACGAGCAGTACTTC
>-|TRBJ1-1|-|TRBV5-1
CASNTDKTGLVTEAFF
TGCGCCAGCAACACTGATAAAACAGGGTTGGTCACTGAAGCTTTCTTT
>-|TRBJ2-7|-|TRBV2
CASSYTGFNSYEQYF
TGTGCCAGCAGTTACACAGGGTTTAACTCCTACGAGCAGTACTTC
>TRBD1|TRBJ1-1|-|TRBV6-5
CASSYSGQGNTEAFF
TGTGCCAGCAGTTACTCGGGACAGGGGAACACTGAAGCTTTCTTT
>TRBD2|TRBJ2-4|-|TRBV19
CASSIMPSGGLAKNIQYF
TGTGCCAGTAGTATAATGCCTAGCGGGGGCCTAGCCAAAAACATTCAGTACTTC
>-|TRBJ2-1|-|TRBV7-8
CASSLPWQNEQFF
TGTGCCAGCAGCTTACCTTGGCAGAATGAGCAGTTCTTC
>-|TRBJ1-1|-|TRBV7-9
CASSRNPGNTEAFF
TGTGCCAGCAGCCGGAATCCAGGGAACACTGAAGCTTTCTTT
>-|TRBJ2-5|-|TRBV4-2
CASSQDLGSGTQYF
TGTGCCAGCAGCCAAGATCTGGGTAGCGGCACCCAGTACTTC
>TRBD1|TRBJ1-1|-|TRBV5-1
CASNLLTGQGTLLNTEAFF
TGCGCCAGCAACCTACTGACTGGACAGGGGACCCTTTTGAACACTGAAGCTTTCTTT
>TRBD1|TRBJ1-1|few|TRBV4-1
CASSQEPTGVKTEAFF
TGCGCCAGCAGCCAAGAGCCGACAGGGGTAAAAACTGAAGCTTTCTTT
>-|TRBJ2-1|-|TRBV27
CASKQGYEQFF
TGTGCCAGCAAACAGGGATATGAGCAGTTCTTC
>-|TRBJ1-6|once|TRBV7-2
CASSLTFNRNSPLHF
TGTGCCAGCAGCCTTACTTTTAACCGGAATTCACCCCTCCACTTT
>-|TRBJ2-3|few|TRBV10-3
CAIGGAGIPDTQYF
TGTGCCATCGGGGGGGCGGGGATCCCAGATACGCAGTATTTT
>-|TRBJ2-2|-|TRBV5-4
CASSLHPGVKTGELFF
TGTGCCAGCAGCTTGCATCCGGGGGTAAAGACCGGGGAGCTGTTTTTT
>-|TRBJ1-2|-|TRBV7-9
CASSVPQGYGYTF
TGTGCCAGCAGCGTCCCACAGGGCTATGGCTACACCTTC
>TRBD2|TRBJ2-1|-|TRBV7-9
CSSRLAGGSSYNEQFF
TGTTCCAGCAGGCTAGCGGGGGGTAGCTCCTACAATGAGCAGTTCTTC
>TRBD1|TRBJ1-1|-|TRBV5-5
CASSSAYRDRVVVAFF
TGTGCCAGCAGCTCCGCGTACCGGGACAGGGTTGTGGTAGCTTTCTTT
>-|TRBJ2-3|-|TRBV10-3
CAIKGRGSDTQYF
TGTGCCATCAAAGGCAGGGGATCTGATACGCAGTATTTT
>-|TRBJ1-5|-|TRBV4-1
CASSQPGSQPQHF
TGCGCCAGCAGCCAACCCGGGTCTCAGCCCCAGCATTTT
>-|TRBJ2-1|-|TRBV5-1
CASSRTITGSMDDEQFF
TGCGCCAGCAGCCGAACAATTACAGGGTCGATGGATGATGAGCAGTTCTTC
>TRBD2|TRBJ2-3|-|TRBV29-1
CSVASGGTTDTQYF
TGCAGCGTGGCTAGCGGGGGGACCACAGATACGCAGTATTTT